Below, 31 T cell receptor beta chains from the same sample are listed, as sequenced in a study of cytomegalovirus exposure and HLA in healthy donors. This PCR relied on a set of 60 Vbeta primers and 13 Jbeta primers. The data were produced by immunoSEQ multiplex PCR, yet TCRdb's version contains in-frame clones alone and is incomplete. This table has roughly 180,000 clones, 75% to 90% appearing once. Sequenced: PBMCs. The receptors originated from a woman between 45 and 65 years old in good health and CMV-seropositive.

This clone has a handful of counts. V gene TRBV6-5 combines with J gene TRBJ2-5; possibly TRBD2 for D (6 bases). V was pared by 2 bases and J by 1 base, with 14 bases between. The CDR3 contains 16 residues. Germline CDR1 reads MNHEY; CDR2 reads SVGAGI. CDR3 region: CASSYPPGGTQETQYF. CDR3 coding DNA: TGTGCCAGCAGTTACCCCCCCGGAGGGACCCAAGAGACCCAGTACTTC.

This rearrangement joins TRBV19 to TRBJ1-2; D is undetermined. Germline values: CDR1 LNHDA, CDR2 SQIVND (reference sequence). This CDR3 has 14 amino acids. Trimming took 1 base from V and 1 from J, leaving 7 bases between them. DNA for the CDR3: TGTGCCAGTAGTATAGTGGCGGGTAACTATGGCTACACCTTC. It is translated as CASSIVAGNYGYTF.

The chain uses TRBV27 and TRBJ2-2; tentatively, D is TRBD2 (5 bases). V was trimmed by 10 bases and J by 2 bases, leaving 14 bases between them. The CDR3 loop spans 14 amino acids. The germline V gene has CDR1 MNHEY and CDR2 SMNVEV (reference sequence). The CDR3 is CATRPGRNTGELFF. CDR3 nucleotides: TGTGCCACCCGGCCGGGGAGAAACACCGGGGAGCTGTTTTTT.

The V and J genes are TRBV7-9 and TRBJ1-5; 7 bases agree with TRBD1. Germline V gene lookup returns CDR1 SEHNR and CDR2 FQNEAQ (reference sequence). This CDR3 has 15 amino acids. Trimming at V came to 7 bases and at J to 8 bases, leaving 14 bases not matched to a gene. CDR3 sequence (DNA): TGTGCCAGCACCTCCTTGACAGGGCAAGGAAAGCCCCAGCATTTT. Encoded protein: CASTSLTGQGKPQHF.

The table lists this clone with a count of one. The J gene is TRBJ1-1, the V gene TRBV7-3; the match to TRBD1 covers 8 bases. The CDR3 covers 15 residues. The junction had 10 bases not matched to a gene; V was cut back by 5 bases and J by 5 bases. Germline CDR1 is SGHTA and CDR2 is FQGTGA. The CDR3 sequence is CASSALTGVVTEAFF. The DNA of the CDR3 is TGTGCCAGCAGCGCCCTGACAGGGGTCGTTACTGAAGCTTTCTTT.

This chain uses TRBV4-2 with TRBJ2-5; D gene uncertain. The germline gives CDR1 LGHNA, CDR2 YNFKEQ. The CDR3 has 13 amino acids. Trimming removed 1 base from V and 5 bases from J, with 8 bases in between. The CDR3 sequence: CASSQGAPETQYF. CDR3 DNA: TGTGCCAGCAGCCAAGGGGCCCCCGAGACCCAGTACTTC.

J is TRBJ2-7 and V is TRBV14, with unresolved D. The CDR3 extends over 13 amino acids. Germline V gives CDR1 SGHDN, CDR2 FVKESK. The V end was cut by 3 bases, the J end by 3 bases, with 9 bases between. In nucleotides, the CDR3 is TGTGCCAGCAGCCATGAGAACAGCTACGAGCAGTACTTC. Amino acid sequence: CASSHENSYEQYF.

CDR3 nucleotide sequence: TGTGCCAGCGCCGGAGGGGAGACTCCCTATCAGCCCCAGCATTTT. It is translated as CASAGGETPYQPQHF. The J gene is TRBJ1-5, the V gene TRBV9; tentative D call: TRBD1 (5 bases). This CDR3 comprises 15 residues. The V end was cut by 7 bases, the J end by 5 bases, with 19 bases between. CDR1 and CDR2 from the germline V gene are SGDLS and YYNGEE.

The chain combines TRBV7-2 with TRBJ1-6; no clear D gene. Trimming took 2 bases from V and 9 from J, leaving 5 bases between them. Germline CDR1 SGHTA, CDR2 FQGNSA. CDR3 size: 12 residues. The CDR3 loop is CASSLRGSPLHF. The CDR3 DNA reads TGTGCCAGCAGCTTAAGAGGTTCACCCCTCCACTTT.

The CDR3 bases are TGTGCCAGCCCGGGGACAGTAGAGACCCAGTACTTC. This sequence encodes CASPGTVETQYF. This chain links TRBV6-4 with TRBJ2-5, with 7 bases that match TRBD1. V lost 8 bases, J lost 4 bases, and 4 bases stayed unmatched. The CDR3 length is 12 residues. Germline assignment: CDR1 MRHNA and CDR2 SNTAGT.

The J gene is TRBJ2-1, the V gene TRBV5-4; TRBD2 is a possible D gene (6 bases). The V gene's germline CDR1 is SGHNT and CDR2 YYREEE (reference sequence). This CDR3 is 16 amino acids long. Trimming took off 4 bases at V and 0 bases at J, with 14 bases between the two ends. Here the CDR3 DNA reads TGTGCCAGCAGCGCCATAGCGGTAAGCTCCTACAATGAGCAGTTCTTC. This sequence encodes CASSAIAVSSYNEQFF.

The V call is TRBV29-1, the J call TRBJ1-5, with 8 positions matching TRBD1. The CDR3 loop spans 14 amino acids. Looked up from germline, CDR1 is SQVTM and CDR2 is ANQGSEA. V lost 4 bases and J lost 6; bases outside the gene matches: 8. The CDR3 DNA reads TGCAGCGTTGCAGGACAGGGCTTTCGTCAGCCCCAGCATTTT. It encodes CSVAGQGFRQPQHF.

The chain uses TRBV4-2 and TRBJ2-2, with 8 bases matching TRBD1. Germline CDR1 reads LGHNA; CDR2 reads YNFKEQ. The CDR3 extends over 19 amino acids. With 1 base clipped from V and 1 base from J, the junction kept 11 bases outside the gene matches. This chain's CDR3 is CASSQVWTGSTVNTGELFF. The CDR3 DNA reads TGTGCCAGCAGCCAAGTGTGGACAGGGAGTACGGTGAACACCGGGGAGCTGTTTTTT.

CDR3 in DNA: TGTGCCAGTAGTATTCTGGGGGGGGGCTCTGGGGCCAACGTCCTGACTTTC. It codes for CASSILGGGSGANVLTF. The V gene is TRBV19, the J gene TRBJ2-6; TRBD2 agrees at 7 bases. This CDR3 contains 17 residues. In germline, CDR1 is LNHDA, CDR2 SQIVND (reference sequence). J was trimmed by 0 bases and V by 3 bases; bases with no gene match: 5.

The gene calls are TRBV28 and TRBJ1-2; D is unresolved. V was clipped by 6 bases and J by 4 bases, with 18 bases between them. CDR3 length: 15 amino acids. Per the germline V gene, CDR1 is MDHEN and CDR2 is SYDVKM. CDR3 protein: CASSTRRTVGYGYTF. Here the CDR3 DNA reads TGTGCCAGCAGCACTCGAAGAACAGTGGGCTATGGCTACACCTTC.

The chain uses TRBV5-1 and TRBJ2-7; D perhaps matches TRBD2 (5 bases). Trimming took 0 bases from V and 1 from J, leaving 8 bases between them. Germline CDR1 is SGHRS and CDR2 is YFSETQ. The CDR3 has 14 amino acids. The CDR3 loop is CASSLELASYEQYF. CDR3 DNA sequence: TGCGCCAGCAGCTTGGAGCTAGCATCCTACGAGCAGTACTTC.

This clone was observed a handful of times. This chain links TRBV5-4 with TRBJ2-5; weak D call: TRBD1 (5 bases). The V end was cut by 5 bases, the J end by 1 base, with 18 bases between. The CDR3 has 16 residues. Germline V gives CDR1 SGHNT, CDR2 YYREEE (reference sequence). CDR3 residues: CASSPLVGASQETQYF. In DNA, the CDR3 is TGTGCCAGCAGTCCCCTTGTAGGGGCCTCCCAAGAGACCCAGTACTTC.

The CDR3 coding sequence is TGTGCCACCAGCGGAAGACAGGGTATACAAGAGACCCAGTACTTC. Protein sequence: CATSGRQGIQETQYF. V usage is TRBV15 and J usage is TRBJ2-5; the match to TRBD1 covers 7 bases. Trimming removed 5 bases from V and 2 bases from J; junction bases left unmatched: 8. The length of the CDR3 is 15 residues. Looked up from germline, CDR1 is LNHNV and CDR2 is YYDKDF (reference sequence).

The genes are TRBV7-9 and TRBJ2-3; D is perhaps TRBD1 (5 bases). The CDR3 consists of 12 residues. V dropped 5 bases and J dropped 5 bases, with 8 bases sitting between them. Germline V gene lookup returns CDR1 SEHNR and CDR2 FQNEAQ (reference sequence). The CDR3 loop reads CASSPQGDTQYF. In DNA form, the CDR3 reads TGTGCCAGCAGCCCCCAGGGAGATACGCAGTATTTT.

The V call is TRBV4-2, the J call TRBJ2-1; D is unclear. V was trimmed by 4 bases and J by 9 bases, leaving 13 bases between them. Germline CDR1 LGHNA, CDR2 YNFKEQ. The CDR3 runs to 13 residues. The CDR3 region is CASSPSKHSEQFF. CDR3 in DNA: TGTGCCAGCAGCCCCTCCAAACACAGTGAGCAGTTCTTC.

This chain's CDR3 is CASSTLGLSYNEQFF. The CDR3 DNA follows: TGTGCCAGCTCTACGCTGGGACTTTCTTACAATGAGCAGTTCTTC. The gene calls are TRBV18 and TRBJ2-1; TRBD2 is a possible D gene (6 bases). CDR3 length: 15 residues. Trimming stripped 6 bases from V and 4 bases from J, with 16 bases between. Looked up from germline, CDR1 is KGHSH and CDR2 is LQKENI.

This clone turned up a few times. V gene TRBV7-2 combines with J gene TRBJ1-1; TRBD1 matches at 8 bases. CDR3 length equals 15 residues. V was clipped by 4 bases and J by 1 base; unmatched bases: 5. Germline CDR1 and CDR2: SGHTA and FQGNSA. CDR3 in DNA: TGTGCCAGCAGCTCACAAACAGGGGGGAACACTGAAGCTTTCTTT. It encodes CASSSQTGGNTEAFF.

The rearrangement links TRBV6-4 to TRBJ2-1; TRBD2 might be the D (6 bases). V gave up 0 bases and J gave up 2 bases, with 8 bases separating them. Germline CDR1 is MRHNA and CDR2 is SNTAGT. This CDR3 is built from 15 residues. CDR3 region: CASSDSGGPYNEQFF. The CDR3 nucleotides read TGTGCCAGCAGTGACTCGGGGGGTCCCTACAATGAGCAGTTCTTC.

V is TRBV7-2 and J is TRBJ1-2; TRBD1 is a possible D gene (6 bases). The ends were cut back, 1 base at V and 5 bases at J, with 20 bases in the middle. Germline lookup yields CDR1 SGHTA and CDR2 FQGNSA. The length of the CDR3 is 17 residues. CDR3 amino acids: CASSLGPQGILGYGYTF. CDR3 DNA: TGTGCCAGCAGCTTAGGTCCGCAGGGGATCCTCGGATATGGCTACACCTTC.

Only one count was recorded for this clone. The rearrangement links TRBV5-1 to TRBJ2-7, with 7 bases identical to TRBD1. The CDR3 is 14 amino acids. Unmatched junction bases numbered 6, after V lost 3 bases and J lost 3 bases. CDR1 is SGHRS and CDR2 is YFSETQ in the germline V gene. The CDR3 coding sequence is TGCGCCAGCAGCTCGACGGGGACAGACTACGAGCAGTACTTC. Translating gives CASSSTGTDYEQYF.

The chain combines TRBV14 with TRBJ1-1; maybe TRBD1 (5 bases). Trimming shortened V by 4 bases and J by 6 bases, and 15 bases separated the two germline ends. The CDR3 spans 14 residues. CDR1 and CDR2 (germline): SGHDN, FVKESK. The CDR3 loop is CASSPELRVSEAFF. In DNA form, the CDR3 reads TGTGCCAGCAGCCCCGAGCTCAGGGTCTCTGAAGCTTTCTTT.

The chain employs TRBV7-6 and TRBJ1-3, with 9 nucleotides matching TRBD1. CDR1 and CDR2 from the germline V gene are SGHVS and FNYEAQ. Trimming took 4 bases from V and 0 from J; bases not matched to a gene: 7. The CDR3 spans 17 residues. The CDR3 DNA reads as TGTGCCAGCAGCTCGATGGGACAGGGAGACTCTGGAAACACCATATATTTT. This sequence encodes CASSSMGQGDSGNTIYF.

CDR3 nucleotides: TGTGCCAGCAGGGAGCTTGAAGGAGACGAGCAGTACTTC. Encoded protein: CASRELEGDEQYF. V gene TRBV2 combines with J gene TRBJ2-7; D remains unclear. The CDR3 extends over 13 amino acids. V gave up 6 bases and J gave up 5 bases, with 14 bases separating them. Germline CDR1 and CDR2: SNHLY and FYNNEI.

The chain joins TRBV6-1 to TRBJ1-1, with D uncertain. The germline V gene encodes CDR1 MNHNS and CDR2 SASEGT. The CDR3 runs 14 residues. Trimming cost V 7 bases and J 5 bases, with 17 bases left between them. CDR3 amino acids: CASTTPSGTTEAFF. The CDR3 DNA reads as TGTGCCAGCACCACTCCTTCGGGAACGACTGAAGCTTTCTTT.

The chain has TRBV9 and TRBJ1-6, with 7 positions matching TRBD1. CDR1 SGDLS and CDR2 YYNGEE come from the germline V gene. The CDR3 is 12 amino acids. V lost 4 bases, J lost 13 bases, and 5 bases stayed unmatched. Here the CDR3 DNA reads TGTGCCAGCAGCCCCCAACAGGGGCCCCTCCACTTT. This encodes CASSPQQGPLHF.

The V and J genes are TRBV9 and TRBJ2-1; the match to TRBD2 covers 7 bases. The germline V gene has CDR1 SGDLS and CDR2 YYNGEE. After removal of 1 base from V and 7 bases from J, the junction contained 5 bases not matched to a gene. The CDR3 runs to 14 residues. The CDR3 loop is CASSVTSAGNEQFF. In nucleotides, the CDR3 is TGTGCCAGCAGCGTAACTAGCGCCGGAAATGAGCAGTTCTTC.